The sequence of this TCR beta chain was determined in a study of cytomegalovirus exposure and HLA in healthy donors (dated by TCRdb to about 2017). Some background on the complete study: According to a later analysis, the 100 to 150 validation repertoires were produced on the same platform as the approximately 600 repertoires of the first cohort. The study aimed to test whether cataloging public T cell receptors could reveal signatures of past pathogen exposure. In addition to the first cohort of 666 subjects, a separate validation cohort of around 110 different subjects was used. To predict cytomegalovirus infection status, the study brought together high-throughput TCR immunosequencing, statistical association of individual TCRs with disease status, and machine learning. Broad study findings and their caveats: The validation cohort had no HLA typing available for a later analysis, so co-occurrence within that cohort was assessed over all 120 or so repertoires. Most TCR sequences were observed very rarely across donors, whereas some public TCRs were present in many individuals. In a later analysis, TCRs clustered in the first cohort were found to also tend to co-occur in the roughly 120 validation repertoires, with approximately 95% of cluster scores above 0. The authors suggested that the approach could potentially be extended to other disease states and immunological phenotypes. The classifier was reported to diagnose cytomegalovirus status with high specificity and sensitivity in both the original and validation cohorts. The study gave a list of more than 150 TCR beta chains associated with cytomegalovirus. Three of the identified cytomegalovirus-associated TCR beta chains were confirmed in vitro to be specific for cytomegalovirus antigens.

Donors formed part of the validation cohort, which comprised over a hundred subjects and was distinct from the first cohort of under 850 subjects. For this clone: Its binding antigen is unknown. There are no base qualities to consult, and no much larger clone falls within one base.

For this chain, trimming is 0 bases at the V end and 4 bases at the J end, and the number of junction bases without a gene match is 0. The CDR3, from cysteine to phenylalanine, totals 14 residues. The sequence is cut down to CDR3 DNA, 42 bases in frame from base 1. The germline V gene gives CDR1 as KGHSH and CDR2 as LQKENI. Library creation used the immunoSEQ multiplex PCR assay. In the source study's methods: To diagnose cytomegalovirus status from the catalog of TCR beta chain sequences, a statistical classification framework was built. TCRdb retrieved this table from immuneACCESS and kept in-frame rearrangements only. Not all clones are present; in checked studies, unresolved V genes account for under half, and no reason is known for the remainder. That table furnishes V, J and clone size, whereas the DNA furnished D and trimming. For this sample the table gives under 200,000 clones, of which 80% to 90% were detected only once. Jointly, the top ten make up 2% to 2.5% of the sample.

The sequencing input was PBMCs. The chain is assembled from TRBV18 and TRBJ2-5; the central 9 bases match TRBD1. This clonotype was obtained from a young woman in good health and CMV-seronegative. In nucleotide form, the sequence is TGTGCCAGCTCACCACCGACAGGGGGAGAGACCCAGTACTTC. Translated, this gives CASSPPTGGETQYF.